This TCR beta chain was retrieved from a study of shared clonotypes between healthy human individuals. Overall study: Per donor, three plates held CD4 naive cells, three held CD4 memory, two held CD8 naive and one held CD8 memory.

CD45RO negativity and positive selection for CCR7 defined naive CD8 cells, a population that excluded terminally differentiated effector memory CD45RA+ cells. Everyone who donated was a Caucasian adult who lived in Nashville, Tennessee. Around 30,000 T cell genomes, or about 200 ng DNA, went into the sorted-subset replicate PCRs. TCRdb's copy holds only in-frame clones and misses some; the assay was immunoSEQ multiplex PCR. This sample has about 1,900,000 clones, with just under 95% found just once. The J segment lost 5 bases and the V segment lost 8 bases, leaving 10 bases of the junction unmatched. This CDR3 comprises 16 residues. The germline gives CDR1 LNHDA, CDR2 SQIVND (reference sequence). General study findings and limits: Shared across several donors were roughly 5% of the naive CD4 clonotypes.

On this clone itself: The target antigen is unknown.

The sequence was collected from a man aged 18 to 30 in good health. The chain joins TRBV19 to TRBJ2-2; 11 nucleotides match TRBD1. Sequences were obtained from naive CD8+ T cells sorted from blood. CDR3 sequence (DNA): TGTGCCAGTTCCTTATTCGGGGACAGGGGGACCGGGGAGCTGTTTTTT. It yields the protein CASSLFGDRGTGELFF.